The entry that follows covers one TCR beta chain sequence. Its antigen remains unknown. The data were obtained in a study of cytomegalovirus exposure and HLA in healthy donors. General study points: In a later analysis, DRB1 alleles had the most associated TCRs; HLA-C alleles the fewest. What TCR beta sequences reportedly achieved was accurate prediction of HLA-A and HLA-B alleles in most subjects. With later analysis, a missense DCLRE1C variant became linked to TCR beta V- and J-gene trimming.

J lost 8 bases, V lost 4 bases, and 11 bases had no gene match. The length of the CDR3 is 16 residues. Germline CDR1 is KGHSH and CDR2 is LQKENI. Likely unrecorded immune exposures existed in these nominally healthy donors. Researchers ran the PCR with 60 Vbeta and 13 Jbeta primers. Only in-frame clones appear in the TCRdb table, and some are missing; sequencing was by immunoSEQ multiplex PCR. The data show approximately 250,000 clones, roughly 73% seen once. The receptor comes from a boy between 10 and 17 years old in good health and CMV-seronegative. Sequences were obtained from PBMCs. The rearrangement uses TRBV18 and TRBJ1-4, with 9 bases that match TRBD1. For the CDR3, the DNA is TGTGCCAGCTCACGATCCGGGACAGGGCTCGCGGAAAAACTGTTTTTT. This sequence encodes CASSRSGTGLAEKLFF.